This TCR beta chain is from a study of shared clonotypes between healthy human individuals. Concerning this clone itself: What it binds is unknown.

The method was immunoSEQ multiplex PCR; TCRdb's version includes in-frame clones alone and lacks a portion of them. Here the sample spans 650,000 to 750,000 clones, 55% to 75% being singletons. V was trimmed by 3 bases and J by 0 bases, leaving 10 bases between them. The CDR3 contains 16 residues. Germline loops: CDR1 SGHKS, CDR2 YYEKEE (reference sequence). Study results and limitations: Sampling was confined to blood; repertoires within tissues likely differ. Expectations were that clonotype sharing among donors would be affected by sequencing depth.

The source is a woman aged 25 to 39 in good health. The rearrangement joins TRBV5-5 to TRBJ2-6; D possibly matches TRBD1 or TRBD2 (5 bases each). The material sequenced was memory CD4+ T cells sorted from blood. Subset: CD45RA-negative fraction. CDR3 region: CASSSPGGSGANVLTF. CDR3 nucleotides: TGTGCCAGCAGCTCTCCTGGGGGCTCTGGGGCCAACGTCCTGACTTTC.